This T cell receptor (beta chain) stems from a study of blood T cell repertoires in COVID-19. On the study more broadly: PBMCs, B-cell-depleted T cells, or T cells were the source of the cDNA or gDNA that made up the material.

The V end was cut by 7 bases, the J end by 4 bases, with 19 bases between. This CDR3 comprises 15 residues. CDR1 MDHEN and CDR2 SYDVKM come from the germline V gene. The method was immunoSEQ multiplex PCR; TCRdb's version includes in-frame clones alone and lacks a portion of them. This sample has a few hundred thousand clones, with about 86% found just once. This clone is a singleton in its sample. The sequenced sample consisted of peripheral blood. The source of this sequence is a woman in her twenties or thirties who had recovered from COVID-19. The rearrangement uses TRBV28 and TRBJ1-2; no firm D call. The CDR3 loop reads CASTFREQSGYGYTF. CDR3 nucleotide sequence: TGTGCCAGCACCTTCCGAGAACAAAGCGGCTATGGCTACACCTTC.